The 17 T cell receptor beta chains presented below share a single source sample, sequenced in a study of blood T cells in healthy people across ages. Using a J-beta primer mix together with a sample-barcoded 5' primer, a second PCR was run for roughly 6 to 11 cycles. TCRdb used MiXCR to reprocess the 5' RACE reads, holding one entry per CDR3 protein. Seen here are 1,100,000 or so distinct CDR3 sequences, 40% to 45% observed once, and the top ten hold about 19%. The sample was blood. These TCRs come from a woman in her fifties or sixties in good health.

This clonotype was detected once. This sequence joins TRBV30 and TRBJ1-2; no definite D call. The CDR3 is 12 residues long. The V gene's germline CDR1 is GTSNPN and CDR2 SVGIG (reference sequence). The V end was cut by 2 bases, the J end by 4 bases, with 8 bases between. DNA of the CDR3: TGTGCCTGGAGTTTTCTTAGCTATGGCTACACCTTC. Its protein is CAWSFLSYGYTF.

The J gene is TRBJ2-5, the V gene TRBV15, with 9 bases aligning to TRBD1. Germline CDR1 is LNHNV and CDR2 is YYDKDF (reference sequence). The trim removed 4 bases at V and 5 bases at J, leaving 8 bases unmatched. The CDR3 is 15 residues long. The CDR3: CATSTRQGVRETQYF. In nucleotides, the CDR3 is TGTGCCACCAGCACACGACAGGGGGTGAGGGAGACCCAGTACTTC.

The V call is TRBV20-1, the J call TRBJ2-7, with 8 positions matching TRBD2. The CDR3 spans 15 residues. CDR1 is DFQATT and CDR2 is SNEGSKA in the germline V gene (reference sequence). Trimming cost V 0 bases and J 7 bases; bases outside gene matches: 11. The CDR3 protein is CSAREGAGGLNEQYF. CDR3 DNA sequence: TGCAGTGCTAGAGAAGGGGCGGGAGGTCTCAATGAGCAGTACTTC.

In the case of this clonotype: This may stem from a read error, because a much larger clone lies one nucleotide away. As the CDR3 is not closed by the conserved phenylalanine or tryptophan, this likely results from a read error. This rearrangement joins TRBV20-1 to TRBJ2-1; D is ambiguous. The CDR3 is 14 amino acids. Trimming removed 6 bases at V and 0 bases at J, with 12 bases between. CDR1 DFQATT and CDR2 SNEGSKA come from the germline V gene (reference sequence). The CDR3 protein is CSARSPTSYNEQFC. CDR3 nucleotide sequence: TGCAGTGCGAGAAGCCCGACCTCCTACAATGAGCAGTTCTGC.

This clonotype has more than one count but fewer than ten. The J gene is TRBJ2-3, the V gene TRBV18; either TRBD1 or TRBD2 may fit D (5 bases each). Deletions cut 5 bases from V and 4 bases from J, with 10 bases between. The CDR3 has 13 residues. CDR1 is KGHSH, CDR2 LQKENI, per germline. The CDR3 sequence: CASSSGAPDTQYF. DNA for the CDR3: TGTGCCAGCTCATCCGGGGCCCCAGATACGCAGTATTTT.

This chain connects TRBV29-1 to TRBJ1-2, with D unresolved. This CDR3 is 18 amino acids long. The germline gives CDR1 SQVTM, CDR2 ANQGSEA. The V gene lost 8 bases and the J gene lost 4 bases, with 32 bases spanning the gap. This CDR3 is CSPDRAMGSGQLSYGYTF. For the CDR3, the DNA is TGCAGCCCCGATAGGGCGATGGGGTCTGGCCAATTATCCTATGGCTACACCTTC.

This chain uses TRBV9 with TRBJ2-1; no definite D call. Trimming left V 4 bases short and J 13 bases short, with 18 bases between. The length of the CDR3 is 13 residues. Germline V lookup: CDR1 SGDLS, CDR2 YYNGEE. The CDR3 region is CASSPRPRRIQFF. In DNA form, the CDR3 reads TGTGCCAGCAGCCCCCGCCCCCGACGAATTCAGTTCTTC.

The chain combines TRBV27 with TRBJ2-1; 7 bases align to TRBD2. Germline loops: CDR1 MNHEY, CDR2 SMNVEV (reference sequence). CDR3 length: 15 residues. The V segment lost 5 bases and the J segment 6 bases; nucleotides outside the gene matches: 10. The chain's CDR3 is CASSKLAARCNEQFF. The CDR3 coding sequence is TGTGCCAGCAGTAAGCTAGCGGCCCGCTGCAATGAGCAGTTCTTC.

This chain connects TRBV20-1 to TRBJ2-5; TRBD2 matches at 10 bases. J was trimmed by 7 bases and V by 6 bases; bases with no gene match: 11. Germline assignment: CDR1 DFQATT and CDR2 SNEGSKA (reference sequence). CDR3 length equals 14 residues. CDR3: CSALAGGWVGTQYF. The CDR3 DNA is TGCAGTGCCTTAGCGGGAGGTTGGGTGGGGACCCAGTACTTC.

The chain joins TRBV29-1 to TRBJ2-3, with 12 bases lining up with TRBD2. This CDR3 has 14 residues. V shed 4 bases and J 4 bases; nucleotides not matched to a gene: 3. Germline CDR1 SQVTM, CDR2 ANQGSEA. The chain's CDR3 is CSVGTSGIPDTQYF. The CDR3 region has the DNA TGCAGCGTTGGGACTAGCGGGATCCCAGATACGCAGTATTTT.

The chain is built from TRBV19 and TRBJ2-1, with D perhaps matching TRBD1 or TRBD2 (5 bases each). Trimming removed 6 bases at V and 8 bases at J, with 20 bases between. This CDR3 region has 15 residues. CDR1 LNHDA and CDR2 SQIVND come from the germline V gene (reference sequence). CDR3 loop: CASRRGSGRGDEQFF. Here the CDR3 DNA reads TGTGCCAGTAGGAGAGGGTCAGGCCGGGGCGATGAGCAGTTCTTC.

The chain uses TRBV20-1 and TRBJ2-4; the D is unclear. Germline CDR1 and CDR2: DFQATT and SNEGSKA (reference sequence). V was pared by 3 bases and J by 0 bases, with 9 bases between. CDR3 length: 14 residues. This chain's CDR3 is CSASGPVAKNIQYF. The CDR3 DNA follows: TGCAGTGCTAGCGGGCCGGTAGCCAAAAACATTCAGTACTTC.

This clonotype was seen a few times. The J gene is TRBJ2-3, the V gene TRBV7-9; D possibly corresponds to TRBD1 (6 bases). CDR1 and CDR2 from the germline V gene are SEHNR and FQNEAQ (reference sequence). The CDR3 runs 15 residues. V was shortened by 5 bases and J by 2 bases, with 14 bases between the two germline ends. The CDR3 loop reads CASSPGQGNTDTQYF. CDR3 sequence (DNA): TGTGCCAGCAGCCCCGGGCAGGGGAACACAGATACGCAGTATTTT.

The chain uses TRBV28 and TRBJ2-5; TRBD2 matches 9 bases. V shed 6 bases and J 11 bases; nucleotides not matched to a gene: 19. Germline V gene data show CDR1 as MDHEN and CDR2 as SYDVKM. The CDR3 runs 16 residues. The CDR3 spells CASRSSLSGRGYEQYF. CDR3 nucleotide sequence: TGTGCCAGCAGATCCAGCCTTAGCGGGAGAGGGTATGAGCAGTACTTC.

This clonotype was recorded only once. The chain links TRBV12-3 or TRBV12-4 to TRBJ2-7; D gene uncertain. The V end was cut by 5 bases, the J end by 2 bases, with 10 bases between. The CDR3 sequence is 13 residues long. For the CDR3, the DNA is TGTGCCAGCAGTGCCGAGACAACCTACGAGCAGTACTTC. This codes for CASSAETTYEQYF.

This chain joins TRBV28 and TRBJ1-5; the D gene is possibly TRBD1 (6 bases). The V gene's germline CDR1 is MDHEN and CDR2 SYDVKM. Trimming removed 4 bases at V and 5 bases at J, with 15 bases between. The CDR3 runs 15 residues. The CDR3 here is CASSYGQPPYQPQHF. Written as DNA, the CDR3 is TGTGCCAGCAGTTACGGACAGCCGCCTTATCAGCCCCAGCATTTT.

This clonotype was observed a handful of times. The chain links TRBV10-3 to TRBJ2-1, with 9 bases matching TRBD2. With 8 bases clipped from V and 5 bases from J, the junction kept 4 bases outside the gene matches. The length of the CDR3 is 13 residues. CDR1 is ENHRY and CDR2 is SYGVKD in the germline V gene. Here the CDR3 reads CAILREGNNEQFF. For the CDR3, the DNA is TGTGCCATCTTGCGGGAGGGTAACAATGAGCAGTTCTTC.